The 28 T cell receptor beta chains in this list originate from one sample, sequenced in a study of blood T cell repertoires in COVID-19. Sequencing used immunoSEQ multiplex PCR; TCRdb keeps in-frame clones, though not all of them. The sample records over 250,000 clones, 88% being singletons. The specimen was peripheral blood. These receptors all come from a woman in her sixties or seventies with COVID-19, enrolled during active disease.

This clone was counted between two and nine times. V gene TRBV5-4 combines with J gene TRBJ1-4; 10 bases align to TRBD1. V shed 5 bases and J 6 bases; nucleotides not matched to a gene: 7. The CDR3 has 15 amino acids. Germline-derived CDR1 and CDR2 are SGHNT and YYREEE (reference sequence). The CDR3: CASSPTGTGDEKLFF. The CDR3, as DNA: TGTGCCAGCAGTCCGACCGGGACAGGGGATGAAAAACTGTTTTTT.

V usage is TRBV28 and J usage is TRBJ1-5, with D maybe TRBD1 (5 bases). This CDR3 contains 16 residues. The germline V gene has CDR1 MDHEN and CDR2 SYDVKM. V lost 1 base and J 2 bases, leaving 12 bases between the germline ends. The CDR3 region is CASSLSGYLGNQPQHF. The CDR3 DNA reads TGTGCCAGCAGTTTATCAGGGTACTTGGGCAATCAGCCCCAGCATTTT.

The chain links TRBV28 to TRBJ1-6, with TRBD1 identical over 7 bases. Germline loops: CDR1 MDHEN, CDR2 SYDVKM. The junction had 2 bases not matched to a gene; V was cut back by 2 bases and J by 7 bases. The CDR3 contains 14 residues. CDR3 amino acids: CASSLLQGNSPLHF. Here the CDR3 DNA reads TGTGCCAGCAGTTTACTACAGGGGAATTCACCCCTCCACTTT.

The chain carries TRBV28 and TRBJ1-2; 7 bases fit TRBD1. The CDR3 is 15 residues long. The germline gives CDR1 MDHEN, CDR2 SYDVKM. V shed 4 bases and J 1 base; nucleotides not matched to a gene: 6. As DNA, the CDR3 is TGTGCCAGCAGTTACCGGGACAGTATTAACTATGGCTACACCTTC. It encodes CASSYRDSINYGYTF.

V gene TRBV29-1 combines with J gene TRBJ2-6; a weak D match, TRBD1 (5 bases). V was trimmed by 4 bases and J by 2 bases, leaving 9 bases between them. The length of the CDR3 is 14 residues. Germline V gene sequence: CDR1 SQVTM, CDR2 ANQGSEA. The CDR3: CSVGTGTGANVLTF. The CDR3 DNA is TGCAGCGTTGGTACAGGTACTGGGGCCAACGTCCTGACTTTC.

The V and J genes are TRBV28 and TRBJ1-2; 8 bases map to TRBD1. CDR3 size: 16 residues. The J segment lost 6 bases and the V segment lost 5 bases, leaving 14 bases of the junction unmatched. Germline CDR1 reads MDHEN; CDR2 reads SYDVKM. Written as DNA, the CDR3 is TGTGCCAGCAGTCCCTTGGGGGCAGGGGGCTTTCATGGCTACACCTTC. It translates to CASSPLGAGGFHGYTF.

The CDR3, as DNA: TGTGCCTGGACCAGACAGGAGTACGAGCAGTACTTC. Encoded protein: CAWTRQEYEQYF. V usage is TRBV30 and J usage is TRBJ2-7, with a tentative D call TRBD1 (6 bases). Trimming pared 4 bases from V and 4 bases from J, leaving 11 bases between. The CDR3 is 12 residues long. In germline, CDR1 is GTSNPN, CDR2 SVGIG (reference sequence).

V gene TRBV6-6 combines with J gene TRBJ1-6; possible D gene TRBD1, 5 bases. Trimming took off 6 bases at V and 13 bases at J, with 16 bases between the two ends. Germline CDR1 reads MNHNY; CDR2 reads SVGAGI (reference sequence). The CDR3 is 13 residues long. The CDR3 here is CASSPDSLVPLHF. The CDR3 DNA reads TGTGCCAGCAGCCCTGACAGTTTGGTCCCCCTCCACTTT.

J is TRBJ2-7 and V is TRBV19; D may be TRBD2 (6 bases). The CDR3 is 16 residues long. The V and J ends lost 5 bases and 4 bases respectively, with 21 bases between them. Germline V lookup: CDR1 LNHDA, CDR2 SQIVND (reference sequence). CDR3 protein: CASSHHRGSGLYEQYF. The CDR3 DNA follows: TGTGCCAGTAGTCACCACCGCGGTAGCGGCCTATACGAGCAGTACTTC.

The chain is built from TRBV4-2 and TRBJ2-1; TRBD2 matches 7 bases. Germline assignment: CDR1 LGHNA and CDR2 YNFKEQ. V lost 4 bases and J lost 9; bases outside the gene matches: 9. The CDR3 spans 14 residues. The CDR3 spells CASSPNRDYGEQFF. CDR3 coding DNA: TGTGCCAGCAGCCCCAACCGGGACTATGGTGAGCAGTTCTTC.

J is TRBJ1-5 and V is TRBV3-1 (or the pseudogene TRBV3-2); a possible D gene is TRBD1 (5 bases). Trimming took off 4 bases at V and 3 bases at J, with 13 bases between the two ends. Germline V gene lookup returns CDR1 LGHDT and CDR2 YNNKEL (reference sequence). The CDR3 spans 15 residues. The CDR3 DNA follows: TGTGCCAGCAGCCCTCGTGTGGGGCCCAATCAGCCCCAGCATTTT. Protein product: CASSPRVGPNQPQHF.

This chain uses TRBV4-2 with TRBJ1-2, with 9 bases that match TRBD1. The germline gives CDR1 LGHNA, CDR2 YNFKEQ. With V trimmed by 2 bases and J by 8 bases, 6 bases remained unmatched. This CDR3 has 14 residues. CDR3 sequence reads: CASSQPQGARGYTF. Here the CDR3 DNA reads TGTGCCAGCAGCCAACCACAGGGGGCGAGAGGCTACACCTTC.

The rearrangement joins TRBV12-3 or TRBV12-4 to TRBJ2-1; no reliable D call. CDR3 length: 12 amino acids. V was clipped by 6 bases and J by 7 bases, with 10 bases between them. CDR3 coding DNA: TGTGCCAGCAGATTCCTATTGAATGAGCAGTTCTTC. As protein: CASRFLLNEQFF.

This clone was counted once. Sequence at one end of the junction differs from germline and may be a read error. V gene TRBV18 combines with J gene TRBJ2-7, with 7 bases fitting TRBD2. Per the germline V gene, CDR1 is KGHSH and CDR2 is LQKENI. The CDR3 is 14 amino acids. CDR3 in DNA: TGTGCCAGCTCCCCACAGTTGACAGCGGGGGAGCAGTACTTC. Protein product: CASSPQLTAGEQYF.

The J gene is TRBJ2-7, the V gene TRBV29-1; 8 bases fit TRBD1. The ends lost 4 bases at V and 7 bases at J; junction bases unmatched: 9. CDR1 and CDR2 (germline): SQVTM, ANQGSEA. This CDR3 spans 13 amino acids. The CDR3 protein is CSVGQGAMREQYF. CDR3 bases: TGCAGCGTTGGGCAGGGGGCAATGAGGGAGCAGTACTTC.

The chain combines TRBV9 with TRBJ1-2; 9 bases match TRBD1. Germline CDR1 SGDLS, CDR2 YYNGEE. The CDR3 runs to 13 residues. Germline trimming cut 2 bases from V and 10 bases from J; bases unmatched to any gene: 6. CDR3 DNA: TGTGCCAGCAGCGTTCGGGACAGGGCTGTCTACACCTTC. It specifies CASSVRDRAVYTF. The full variable domain, rest sourced from reference TRBV9 and TRBJ1-2, is DSGVTQTPKHLITATGQRVTLRCSPRSGDLSVYWYQQSLDQGLQFLIQYYNGEERAKGNILERFSAQQFPDLHSELNLSSLELGDSALYFCASSVRDRAVYTFGSGTRLTVV.

The gene calls are TRBV11-2 and TRBJ1-4; D unresolved. Germline-derived CDR1 and CDR2 are SGHAT and FQNNGV. V was shortened by 5 bases and J by 3 bases, with 13 bases between the two germline ends. The CDR3 contains 15 residues. The CDR3 DNA reads TGTGCCAGCAGCCTAGTAGGAGAGTCTAATGAAAAACTGTTTTTT. Amino acids: CASSLVGESNEKLFF.

The V and J genes are TRBV27 and TRBJ2-1, with a weak D call TRBD2 (7 bases). CDR1 MNHEY and CDR2 SMNVEV come from the germline V gene (reference sequence). Trimming stripped 3 bases from V and 3 bases from J, with 12 bases between. CDR3 length equals 15 residues. The CDR3 sequence is CASSLGGGYYNEQFF. For the CDR3, the DNA is TGTGCCAGCAGTTTGGGAGGGGGGTACTACAATGAGCAGTTCTTC.

The chain uses TRBV30 and TRBJ2-2, with 7 bases aligning to TRBD1. CDR1 GTSNPN and CDR2 SVGIG come from the germline V gene (reference sequence). CDR3 size: 15 residues. V shed 0 bases and J 3 bases; nucleotides not matched to a gene: 4. CDR3 sequence reads: CAWSVQGPYTGELFF. CDR3 in DNA: TGTGCCTGGAGTGTACAGGGGCCGTACACCGGGGAGCTGTTTTTT.

This clone was found a few times. The gene calls are TRBV4-1 and TRBJ2-1; possible D gene TRBD2, 5 bases. The V end lost 1 base, the J end lost 3 bases, and 7 bases lay between the germline ends. The V gene's germline CDR1 is MGHRA and CDR2 YSYEKL. This CDR3 is 14 amino acids long. CDR3 residues: CASSQGGDYNEQFF. The CDR3 DNA reads as TGCGCCAGCAGCCAAGGGGGAGACTACAATGAGCAGTTCTTC.

The chain carries TRBV11-2 and TRBJ2-7; D is perhaps TRBD2 (6 bases). Germline V lookup: CDR1 SGHAT, CDR2 FQNNGV. The V end was cut by 1 base, the J end by 2 bases, with 15 bases between. The CDR3 spans 16 residues. CDR3 in DNA: TGTGCCAGCAGCTTAGCAGGGACTCCCCCTACCTACGAGCAGTACTTC. Its protein is CASSLAGTPPTYEQYF.

V and J are TRBV4-1 and TRBJ2-7; 8 bases are a match to TRBD1. The length of the CDR3 is 15 residues. J gave up 6 bases and V 4 bases, and 11 bases lay outside the gene matches. The germline V gene has CDR1 MGHRA and CDR2 YSYEKL. The CDR3 spells CASSPFDRGRGEQYF. CDR3 in DNA: TGCGCCAGCAGCCCATTTGACAGGGGACGGGGCGAGCAGTACTTC.

The rearrangement links TRBV10-3 to TRBJ2-7, with 8 nucleotides matching TRBD1. The germline V gene has CDR1 ENHRY and CDR2 SYGVKD. After removal of 4 bases from V and 6 bases from J, the junction contained 8 bases not matched to a gene. The CDR3 is 14 residues long. The CDR3 protein is CAISGNRGDSEQYF. CDR3 DNA: TGTGCCATCAGTGGGAACAGGGGGGATAGCGAGCAGTACTTC.

V and J are TRBV21-1 and TRBJ1-4; TRBD1 was called by the table and not checked on the DNA. TRBV21-1 is listed as a pseudogene. The CDR3 covers 15 residues. CDR3 nucleotides: TGTGCCAGCAGCAGCCGGACAGCGCCTAATGAAAAACTGTTTTTT. This translates into CASSSRTAPNEKLFF.

The rearrangement joins TRBV24-1 to TRBJ2-2; 8 positions agree with TRBD2. The ends lost 0 bases at V and 7 bases at J; junction bases unmatched: 9. Germline CDR1 reads KGHDR; CDR2 reads SFDVKD. The CDR3 length is 17 residues. CDR3 nucleotide sequence: TGTGCCACCAGTGATTTGTATACAGCGGGAGATGTCGGGGAGCTGTTTTTT. It translates to CATSDLYTAGDVGELFF.

The chain couples TRBV19 to TRBJ1-5; 10 positions match TRBD1. Trimming cost V 7 bases and J 2 bases; bases outside gene matches: 8. The CDR3 contains 16 residues. CDR1 and CDR2 from the germline V gene are LNHDA and SQIVND (reference sequence). CDR3: CASKRTGGEGNQPQHF. The CDR3 nucleotides read TGTGCCAGTAAACGGACAGGGGGTGAGGGCAATCAGCCCCAGCATTTT.

This chain links TRBV11-2 with TRBJ2-7, with D possibly being TRBD1 (5 bases). This CDR3 is 14 amino acids long. Trimming removed 2 bases from V and 2 bases from J, with 10 bases in between. CDR1 and CDR2 (germline): SGHAT, FQNNGV. CDR3 sequence reads: CASSLPQGTYEQYF. The CDR3 coding sequence is TGTGCCAGCAGCTTACCGCAGGGTACCTACGAGCAGTACTTC.

The V call is TRBV28, the J call TRBJ2-7; the match to TRBD1 covers 7 bases. CDR1 and CDR2 from the germline V gene are MDHEN and SYDVKM. This CDR3 region has 14 residues. Trimming removed 8 bases from V and 6 bases from J; junction bases left unmatched: 13. In DNA, the CDR3 is TGTGCCAGCGTTAAGACAGGGATTTTGGGCGAGCAGTACTTC. Translation gives CASVKTGILGEQYF. The full variable domain, with the rest looked up from reference TRBV28 and TRBJ2-7, is DVKVTQSSRYLVKRTGEKVFLECVQDMDHENMFWYRQDPGLGLRLIYFSYDVKMKEKGDIPEGYSVSREKKERFSLILESASTNQTSMYLCASVKTGILGEQYFGPGTRLTVT.